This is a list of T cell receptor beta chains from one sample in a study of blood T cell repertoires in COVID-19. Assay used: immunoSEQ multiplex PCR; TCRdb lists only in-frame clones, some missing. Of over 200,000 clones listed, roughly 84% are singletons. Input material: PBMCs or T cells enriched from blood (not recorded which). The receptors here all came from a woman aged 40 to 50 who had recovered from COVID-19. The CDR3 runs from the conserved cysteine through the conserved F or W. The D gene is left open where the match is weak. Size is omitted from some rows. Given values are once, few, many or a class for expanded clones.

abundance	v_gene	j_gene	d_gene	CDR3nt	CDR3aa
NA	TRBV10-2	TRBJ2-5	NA	TGCGCCAGCACCGGGAGCGAAGGAGAGACCCAGTACTTC	CASTGSEGETQYF
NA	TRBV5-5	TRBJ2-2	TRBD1	TGTGCCAGCAGCACCAGGGGGACAGGGGGCCGTGCCGGGGAGCTGTTTTTT	CASSTRGTGGRAGELFF
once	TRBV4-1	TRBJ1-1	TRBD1	TGCGCCAGCAGCCACCCCGGGACAGGGGAGACTGAAGCTTTCTTT	CASSHPGTGETEAFF
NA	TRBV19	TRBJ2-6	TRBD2	TGTGCCAGTAGGGTAGCGGGCTTCTCTGGGGCCAACGTCCTGACTTTC	CASRVAGFSGANVLTF
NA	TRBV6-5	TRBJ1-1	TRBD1	TGTGCCAGCAGTTACGACCCGGGACAGCCCAACACTGAAGCTTTCTTT	CASSYDPGQPNTEAFF
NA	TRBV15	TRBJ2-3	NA	TGTGCCACCAGCAGAGAAATGGTTAGCGTCACAGATACGCAGTATTTT	CATSREMVSVTDTQYF
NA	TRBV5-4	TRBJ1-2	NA	TGTGCCAGCAGCTTGGTGCCAGGGGCCACTAACTATGGCTACACCTTC	CASSLVPGATNYGYTF
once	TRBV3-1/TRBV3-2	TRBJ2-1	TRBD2	TGTGCCAGCAGCCCGTGGACTAGCGAGTCCTACAATGAGCAGTTCTTC	CASSPWTSESYNEQFF
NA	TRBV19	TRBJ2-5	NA	TGTGCCAGTAGGAGCGACGGCGGGGAGACCCAGTACTTC	CASRSDGGETQYF
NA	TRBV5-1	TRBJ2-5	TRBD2	TGCGCCAGCAGCCCCAGGGACGGGGGGGAGGAGACCCAGTACTTC	CASSPRDGGEETQYF
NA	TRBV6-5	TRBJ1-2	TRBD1	TGTGCCAGCAGAGAGACAGGGTTTTATGGCTACACCTTC	CASRETGFYGYTF
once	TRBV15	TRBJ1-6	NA	TGTGCCACCAGCCCCCACAGGGACCATAATTCACCCCTCCACTTT	CATSPHRDHNSPLHF
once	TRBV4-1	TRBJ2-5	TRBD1	TGCGCCAGCAGCCAAGATCGAACAGGGGGGGAGACCCAGTACTTC	CASSQDRTGGETQYF
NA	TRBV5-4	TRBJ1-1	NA	TGTGCCAGCAGCTTCTATGAGGGGGGGTTGACGAACACTGAAGCTTTCTTT	CASSFYEGGLTNTEAFF
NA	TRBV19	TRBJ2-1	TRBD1	TGTGCCAGTAGTATAATGACAGGGGGGTACAATGAGCAGTTCTTC	CASSIMTGGYNEQFF
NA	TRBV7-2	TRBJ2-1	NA	TGTGCCAGCAGCTTTCTAGCGCCCTACAATGAGCAGTTCTTC	CASSFLAPYNEQFF
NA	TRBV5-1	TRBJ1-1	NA	TGCGCCAGCAGCTTCGGGGGTACGGTCAGGAACACTGAAGCTTTCTTT	CASSFGGTVRNTEAFF
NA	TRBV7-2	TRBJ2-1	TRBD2	TGTGCCAGCAGCTTTCAAGCGGGAGGGCGGGATGAGCAGTTCTTC	CASSFQAGGRDEQFF
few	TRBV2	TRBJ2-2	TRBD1	TGTGCCAGCAGTGAAGACGGGACAGGGTTGCTTCCCGGGGAGCTGTTTTTT	CASSEDGTGLLPGELFF
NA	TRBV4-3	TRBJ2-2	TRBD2	TGCGCCAGCAGCCAAACTAGCGAGAACACCGGGGAGCTGTTTTTT	CASSQTSENTGELFF
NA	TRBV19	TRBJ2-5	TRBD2	TGTGCCAGTAGTCAGGGAGCGGGGGAGACCCAGTACTTC	CASSQGAGETQYF
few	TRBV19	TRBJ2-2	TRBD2	TGTGCCAGTAGTATCGATAGCGGGTACACCGGGGAGCTGTTTTTT	CASSIDSGYTGELFF
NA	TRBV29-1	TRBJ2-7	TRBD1	TGCAGCGGGACAGGGACAGCCAACGAGCAGTACTTC	CSGTGTANEQYF
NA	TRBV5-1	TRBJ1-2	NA	TGCGCCAGCAGCTTGCAGGGAGGTGACGGCTACACCTTC	CASSLQGGDGYTF
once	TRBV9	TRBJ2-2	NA	TGTGCCAGCAGCGTAGCTCTAGGCCACACCGGGGAGCTGTTTTTT	CASSVALGHTGELFF
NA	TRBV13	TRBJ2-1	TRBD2	TGTGCCAGCCGGCGGGAGGCCAGGTACAATGAGCAGTTCTTC	CASRREARYNEQFF
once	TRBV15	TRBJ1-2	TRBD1	TGTGCCACCAGCAGAGCGGACAGGGACTACACCTTC	CATSRADRDYTF
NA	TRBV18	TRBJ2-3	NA	TGTGCCAGCTCACCAGCGAAGCTACGCACAGATACGCAGTATTTT	CASSPAKLRTDTQYF
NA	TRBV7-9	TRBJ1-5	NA	TGTGCCAGCAGCTTGAATACTTATCAGCCCCAGCATTTT	CASSLNTYQPQHF
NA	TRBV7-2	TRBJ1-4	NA	TGTGCCAGCAGCCAAGGGGCCCAGGGGCTGGGTGAAAAACTGTTTTTT	CASSQGAQGLGEKLFF
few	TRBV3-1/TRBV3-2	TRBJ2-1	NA	TGTGCCAGCAGCCAAAGCCTGTCCTACAATGAGCAGTTCTTC	CASSQSLSYNEQFF
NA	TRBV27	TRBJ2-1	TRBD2	TGTGCCAGCAGTTTTCTGGCGGGAGGACTAAACAATGAGCAGTTCTTC	CASSFLAGGLNNEQFF
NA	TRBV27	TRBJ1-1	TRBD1	TGTGCCAGCAGTTCGTACCACAGGGGGCGCGGCACTGAAGCTTTCTTT	CASSSYHRGRGTEAFF
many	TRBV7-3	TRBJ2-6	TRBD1	TGTGCCAGCAGCGGCCGACAGGGGGCTCATGGGGCCAACGTCCTGACTTTC	CASSGRQGAHGANVLTF
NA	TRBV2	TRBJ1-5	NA	TGTGCCAGCAGTCGACGGGAACATCAGCCCCAGCATTTT	CASSRREHQPQHF
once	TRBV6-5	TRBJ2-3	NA	TGTGCCAGCATCCAGGTTAGCACAGATACGCAGTATTTT	CASIQVSTDTQYF
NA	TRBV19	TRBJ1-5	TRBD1	TGTGCCAGTAGCCACTGGGGACAGGGGGTCCTCTATAGCAATCAGCCCCAGCATTTT	CASSHWGQGVLYSNQPQHF
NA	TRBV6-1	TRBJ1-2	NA	TGTGCCAGCAGTGAAGTTCTGGGGCTGAGTGGCTACACCTTC	CASSEVLGLSGYTF
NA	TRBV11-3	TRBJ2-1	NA	TGTGCCAGCAGCTTAGGGACAACGGGGGGCGATGAGCAGTTCTTC	CASSLGTTGGDEQFF
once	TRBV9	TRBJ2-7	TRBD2	TGTGCCAGCAGCCTAGACGCGGGAGGGCTCGAGCAGTACTTC	CASSLDAGGLEQYF
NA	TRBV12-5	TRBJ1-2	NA	TGTGCTAGTGGTTTGGGCACAACAAGTGGCTACACCTTC	CASGLGTTSGYTF
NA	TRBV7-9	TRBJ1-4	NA	TGTGCCAGCAGCTTCCCCCCCACCGGGGAAAAACTGTTTTTT	CASSFPPTGEKLFF
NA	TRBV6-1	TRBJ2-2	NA	TGTGCCAGCAGTGAAAGCAGGGGTGGTACCGGGGAGCTGTTTTTT	CASSESRGGTGELFF
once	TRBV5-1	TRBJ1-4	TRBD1	TGCGCCAGCAGCTTGGAACAGGGGATTGGTGAAAAACTGTTTTTT	CASSLEQGIGEKLFF
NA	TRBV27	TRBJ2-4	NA	TGTGCCAGCAGTTTATTGGGGGGACTAGCCAAAAACATTCAGTACTTC	CASSLLGGLAKNIQYF